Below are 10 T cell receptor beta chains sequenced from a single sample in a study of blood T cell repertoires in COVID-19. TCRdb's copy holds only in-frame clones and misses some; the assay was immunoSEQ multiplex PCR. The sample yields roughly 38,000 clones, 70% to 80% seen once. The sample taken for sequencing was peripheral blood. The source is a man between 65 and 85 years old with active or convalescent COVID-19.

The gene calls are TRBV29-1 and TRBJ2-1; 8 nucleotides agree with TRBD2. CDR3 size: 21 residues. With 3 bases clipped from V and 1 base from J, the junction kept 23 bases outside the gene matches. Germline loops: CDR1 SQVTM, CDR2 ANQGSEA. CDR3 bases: TGCAGCGTTGATCGCAGCCGACTAGCGCTGGGCGGAGGTCGATCCTACAATGAGCAGTTCTTC. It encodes CSVDRSRLALGGGRSYNEQFF.

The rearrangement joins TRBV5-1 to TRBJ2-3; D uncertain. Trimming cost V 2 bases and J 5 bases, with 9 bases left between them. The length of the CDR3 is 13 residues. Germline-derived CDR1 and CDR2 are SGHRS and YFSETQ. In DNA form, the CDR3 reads TGCGCCAGCAGCTTCCTAGTTCGAGATACGCAGTATTTT. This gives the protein CASSFLVRDTQYF.

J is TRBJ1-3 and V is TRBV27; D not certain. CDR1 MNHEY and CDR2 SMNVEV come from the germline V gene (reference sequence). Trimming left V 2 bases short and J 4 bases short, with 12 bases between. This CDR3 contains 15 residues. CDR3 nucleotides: TGTGCCAGCAGTTTAACATCAACAGACGGAAACACCATATATTTT. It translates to CASSLTSTDGNTIYF.

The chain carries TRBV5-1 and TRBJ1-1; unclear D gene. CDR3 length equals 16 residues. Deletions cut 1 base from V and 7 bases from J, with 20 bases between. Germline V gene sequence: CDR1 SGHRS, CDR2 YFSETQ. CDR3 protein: CASSLRRAGEGVEAFF. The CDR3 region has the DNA TGCGCCAGCAGCTTGAGGAGGGCCGGGGAGGGAGTTGAAGCTTTCTTT.

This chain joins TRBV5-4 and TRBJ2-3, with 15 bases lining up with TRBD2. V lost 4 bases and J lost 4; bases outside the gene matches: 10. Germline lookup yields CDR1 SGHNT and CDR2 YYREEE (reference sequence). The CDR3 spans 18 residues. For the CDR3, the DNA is TGTGCCAGCAGCATAGGACTAGCGGGGGGGCTAACCTCAGATACGCAGTATTTT. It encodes CASSIGLAGGLTSDTQYF.

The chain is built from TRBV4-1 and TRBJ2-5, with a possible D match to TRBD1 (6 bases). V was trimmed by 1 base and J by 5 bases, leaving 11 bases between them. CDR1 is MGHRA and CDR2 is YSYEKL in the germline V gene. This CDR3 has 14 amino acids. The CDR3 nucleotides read TGCGCCAGCAGCCAAGCGAACAGGGAGGAGACCCAGTACTTC. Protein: CASSQANREETQYF.

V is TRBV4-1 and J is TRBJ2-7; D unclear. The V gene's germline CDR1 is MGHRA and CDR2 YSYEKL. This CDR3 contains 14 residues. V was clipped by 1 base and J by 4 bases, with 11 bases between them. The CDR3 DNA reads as TGCGCCAGCAGCCAAGTTGCGCGGATTTACGAGCAGTACTTC. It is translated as CASSQVARIYEQYF.

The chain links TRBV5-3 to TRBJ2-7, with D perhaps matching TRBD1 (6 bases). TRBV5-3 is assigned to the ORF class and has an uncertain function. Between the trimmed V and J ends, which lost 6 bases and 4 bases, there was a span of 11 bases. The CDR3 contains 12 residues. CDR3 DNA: TGTGCCAGAAACAACAGGGATTACGAGCAGTACTTC. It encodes CARNNRDYEQYF.

The chain's CDR3 is CASSHRPGDSVNYGYTF. CDR3 DNA sequence: TGCGCCAGCAGTCATCGCCCGGGGGACAGCGTTAACTATGGCTACACCTTC. This rearrangement joins TRBV23-1 to TRBJ1-2, with 7 nucleotides matching TRBD1. TRBV23-1 carries the ORF label, with uncertain function. V trimming: 3 bases; J trimming: 1 base; junction bases outside the gene matches: 11. This CDR3 is 17 amino acids long.

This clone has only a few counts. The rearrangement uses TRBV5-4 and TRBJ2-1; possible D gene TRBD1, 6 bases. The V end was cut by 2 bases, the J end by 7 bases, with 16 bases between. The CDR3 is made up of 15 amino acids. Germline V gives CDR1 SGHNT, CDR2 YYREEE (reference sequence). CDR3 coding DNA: TGTGCCAGCAGCTTATATCAGGGGTTTGGGAATGAGCAGTTCTTC. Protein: CASSLYQGFGNEQFF.